A selection of T cell receptor beta chains follows, all from one sample in a study of T cell changes during pregnancy in multiple sclerosis. Generated by immunoSEQ multiplex PCR, the TCRdb table keeps only in-frame clones and is missing some. The data contain tens of thousands of clones, more than 75% of them singletons. The sample here was CD4+ T cells from peripheral blood mononuclear cells, taken in the second trimester of pregnancy. The source of these receptors is a female donor in good health, enrolled as a control in a pregnancy study. CDR3s include the opening cysteine and the closing phenylalanine or tryptophan. Each record gives: D gene, J gene, clone size, V gene, CDR3 protein, CDR3 DNA. A D gene is named only where the DNA matches it firmly. Some rows mark clone size as missing; the rest say once, few, many or name a class of expanded clone.

>NA|TRBJ2-1|NA|TRBV2
CATRFAAYNEQFF
TGTGCCACCCGGTTTGCCGCCTACAATGAGCAGTTCTTC
>TRBD1|TRBJ1-5|once|TRBV7-2
CASSRDRISNQPQHF
TGTGCCAGCAGCCGGGACAGGATAAGCAATCAGCCCCAGCATTTT
>TRBD1|TRBJ1-1|NA|TRBV7-2
CASSTTGVSEAFF
TGTGCCAGCAGCACGACAGGGGTATCTGAAGCTTTCTTT
>NA|TRBJ1-3|NA|TRBV28
CASSAPGTSRGNTIYF
TGTGCCAGCAGTGCTCCGGGGACATCGAGAGGAAACACCATATATTTT
>TRBD1|TRBJ2-3|NA|TRBV6-1
CASRDRGKSQYF
TGTGCCAGCCGGGACAGGGGAAAGTCGCAGTATTTT
>NA|TRBJ1-1|NA|TRBV7-3
CASSPTGWENTEAFF
TGTGCCAGCAGCCCCACAGGGTGGGAGAACACTGAAGCTTTCTTT
>TRBD1|TRBJ1-5|NA|TRBV27
CASKEQGAVNNQPQHF
TGTGCCAGCAAGGAACAGGGGGCGGTTAACAATCAGCCCCAGCATTTT
>NA|TRBJ2-5|NA|TRBV21-1
CARKRTGLTMETQYF
TGTGCCAGAAAGCGAACGGGACTGACTATGGAGACCCAGTACTTC
>TRBD1|TRBJ2-3|NA|TRBV7-3
CASSPGGQGTDTQYF
TGTGCCAGCAGCCCTGGCGGACAGGGCACAGATACGCAGTATTTT
>NA|TRBJ1-5|once|TRBV18
CASSLQGPLANQPQHF
TGTGCCAGCTCATTACAGGGCCCCCTGGCCAATCAGCCCCAGCATTTT
>TRBD1|TRBJ2-7|NA|TRBV4-1
CASSQRTGDEQYF
TGCGCCAGCAGCCAGCGGACAGGGGACGAGCAGTACTTC
>NA|TRBJ2-3|NA|TRBV7-2
CASSLAYSGGLITDTQYF
TGTGCCAGCAGCTTAGCGTATTCGGGTGGATTAATCACAGATACGCAGTATTTT
>NA|TRBJ1-1|few|TRBV14
CASSHLQGPTEAFF
TGTGCCAGCAGCCATCTCCAGGGTCCCACTGAAGCTTTCTTT
>NA|TRBJ1-2|NA|TRBV4-3
CASSRTGSYGYTF
TGCGCCAGCAGTCGTACAGGGAGCTATGGCTACACCTTC
>NA|TRBJ2-1|NA|TRBV4-3
CASSPLGANEQFF
TGCGCCAGCAGCCCCCTAGGAGCTAATGAGCAGTTCTTC
>NA|TRBJ2-6|NA|TRBV6-1
CASSGGLGANVLTF
TGTGCCAGCAGTGGAGGACTTGGGGCCAACGTCCTGACTTTC
>TRBD1|TRBJ2-1|NA|TRBV7-7
CASSSGQGYNEQFF
TGTGCTAGCAGCTCGGGACAGGGCTACAATGAGCAGTTCTTC
>TRBD2|TRBJ2-1|NA|TRBV6-1
CASSERTSGGLNNEQFF
TGTGCCAGCAGTGAAAGGACTAGCGGGGGGCTCAACAATGAGCAGTTCTTC
>TRBD2|TRBJ2-5|NA|TRBV7-2
CASSSVSGSQETQYF
TGTGCCAGCAGCTCAGTTAGCGGGAGCCAAGAGACCCAGTACTTC
>NA|TRBJ1-1|NA|TRBV20-1
CSASKNTEAFF
TGCAGTGCTAGCAAGAACACTGAAGCTTTCTTT
>TRBD2|TRBJ2-5|NA|TRBV6-5
CASRRRGIQETQYF
TGTGCCAGCAGACGGCGGGGGATCCAAGAGACCCAGTACTTC
>TRBD1|TRBJ1-1|once|TRBV27
CASSSPRQGISEAFF
TGTGCCAGCAGTTCACCCCGACAGGGGATCTCTGAAGCTTTCTTT
>TRBD1|TRBJ1-2|once|TRBV6-5
CASRKDRVGGYTF
TGTGCCAGCAGGAAGGACAGGGTTGGGGGCTACACCTTC
>TRBD1|TRBJ1-1|NA|TRBV30
CAWQTGSGVNTEAFF
TGTGCCTGGCAGACAGGGAGTGGCGTGAACACTGAAGCTTTCTTT
>NA|TRBJ1-5|NA|TRBV11-2
CASSSGLNSNQPQHF
TGTGCCAGCAGCTCAGGGTTAAATAGCAATCAGCCCCAGCATTTT
>NA|TRBJ1-2|NA|TRBV2
CASSVRGAAYGYTF
TGTGCCAGCAGTGTCCGGGGTGCGGCGTATGGCTACACCTTC
>NA|TRBJ2-2|NA|TRBV18
CASSPNGVSGELFF
TGTGCCAGCTCACCAAACGGGGTGAGCGGGGAGCTGTTTTTT
>TRBD1|TRBJ1-1|once|TRBV18
CASSPGQGASEAFF
TGTGCCAGCTCACCGGGACAGGGGGCCTCTGAAGCTTTCTTT
>TRBD1|TRBJ2-7|NA|TRBV2
CASTITDRGGYEQYF
TGTGCCAGCACTATAACTGACAGGGGGGGCTACGAGCAGTACTTC
>NA|TRBJ1-4|NA|TRBV5-8
CASSFPGGFNEKLFF
TGTGCCAGCAGCTTTCCGGGGGGGTTTAATGAAAAACTGTTTTTT
>NA|TRBJ1-2|NA|TRBV7-2
CASSLYESPMYGYTF
TGTGCCAGCAGCTTATATGAGTCCCCTATGTATGGCTACACCTTC
>NA|TRBJ2-3|NA|TRBV7-9
CASSTLAEITTDTQYF
TGTGCCAGCAGCACCCTCGCGGAGATAACCACAGATACGCAGTATTTT
>TRBD2|TRBJ2-1|NA|TRBV29-1
CSVATSGGFNEQFF
TGCAGCGTTGCAACTAGCGGGGGGTTCAATGAGCAGTTCTTC
>TRBD1|TRBJ1-1|NA|TRBV29-1
CSVVGQADHEAFF
TGCAGCGTTGTGGGACAGGCAGATCATGAAGCTTTCTTT
>TRBD1|TRBJ1-4|NA|TRBV7-9
CASSRQGVPNEKLFF
TGTGCCAGCAGCCGACAGGGAGTGCCTAATGAAAAACTGTTTTTT
>NA|TRBJ1-1|NA|TRBV7-8
CASSPRSGNTEAFF
TGTGCCAGCAGCCCCCGGTCGGGGAACACTGAAGCTTTCTTT
>NA|TRBJ2-5|NA|TRBV4-2
CASSQGSGTTKETQYF
TGTGCCAGCAGCCAAGGGTCCGGGACAACCAAAGAGACCCAGTACTTC
>TRBD1|TRBJ1-2|NA|TRBV28
CASSTGQGGYGYTF
TGTGCCAGCAGTACCGGACAGGGGGGCTATGGCTACACCTTC
>TRBD2|TRBJ2-2|once|TRBV7-7
CASSLMGLGAAGELFF
TGTGCTAGCAGCTTAATGGGACTAGGGGCGGCCGGGGAGCTGTTTTTT
>NA|TRBJ1-1|NA|TRBV7-2
CASSLRGRVNTEAFF
TGTGCCAGCAGCTTAAGAGGCAGGGTTAACACTGAAGCTTTCTTT
>NA|TRBJ2-1|few|TRBV7-6
CASSPRDSGSHNEQFF
TGTGCCAGCAGCCCCCGGGACTCCGGGAGTCACAATGAGCAGTTCTTC
>NA|TRBJ1-2|NA|TRBV2
CASSVSGYTF
TGTGCCAGCAGTGTCAGTGGCTACACCTTC
>NA|TRBJ1-6|NA|TRBV2
CASSDKAGIESSYNSPLHF
TGTGCCAGCAGTGATAAGGCCGGGATCGAGAGCTCCTATAATTCACCCCTCCACTTT
>TRBD1|TRBJ2-7|NA|TRBV14
CASSPRPGQGIDEQYF
TGTGCCAGCAGCCCACGACCGGGACAGGGGATCGACGAGCAGTACTTC
>NA|TRBJ2-3|NA|TRBV15
CATSRDPSDTQYF
TGTGCCACCAGCAGAGATCCGTCAGATACGCAGTATTTT
>TRBD2|TRBJ2-1|NA|TRBV6-4
CASSDSRPSGGAHYNEQFF
TGTGCCAGCAGTGACTCCCGCCCTAGCGGGGGGGCCCATTACAATGAGCAGTTCTTC
>NA|TRBJ2-6|once|TRBV5-1
CASSSTGSGANVLTF
TGCGCCAGCAGCTCTACAGGGTCTGGGGCCAACGTCCTGACTTTC
>TRBD1|TRBJ1-2|NA|TRBV7-2
CASVTLLTGTGEMGYGYTF
TGTGCCAGCGTTACCCTATTAACCGGGACAGGGGAAATGGGCTATGGCTACACCTTC
>TRBD1|TRBJ1-4|once|TRBV4-1
CASSQLGQGNEKLFF
TGCGCCAGCAGCCAACTTGGACAGGGGAATGAAAAACTGTTTTTT
>TRBD2|TRBJ2-1|NA|TRBV5-1
CASSLVAGAYNEQFF
TGCGCCAGCAGCTTGGTAGCGGGGGCGTACAATGAGCAGTTCTTC
>TRBD1|TRBJ1-5|NA|TRBV7-8
CASSPTRDRVNQPQHF
TGTGCCAGCAGCCCGACCCGGGACAGGGTAAATCAGCCCCAGCATTTT
>TRBD2|TRBJ2-1|NA|TRBV7-2
CASSPAVAGYNEQFF
TGTGCCAGCAGCCCTGCGGTAGCGGGGTACAATGAGCAGTTCTTC
>TRBD1|TRBJ1-2|NA|TRBV6-5
CASSAKDRVNGYTF
TGTGCCAGCAGTGCCAAGGACAGGGTGAATGGCTACACCTTC